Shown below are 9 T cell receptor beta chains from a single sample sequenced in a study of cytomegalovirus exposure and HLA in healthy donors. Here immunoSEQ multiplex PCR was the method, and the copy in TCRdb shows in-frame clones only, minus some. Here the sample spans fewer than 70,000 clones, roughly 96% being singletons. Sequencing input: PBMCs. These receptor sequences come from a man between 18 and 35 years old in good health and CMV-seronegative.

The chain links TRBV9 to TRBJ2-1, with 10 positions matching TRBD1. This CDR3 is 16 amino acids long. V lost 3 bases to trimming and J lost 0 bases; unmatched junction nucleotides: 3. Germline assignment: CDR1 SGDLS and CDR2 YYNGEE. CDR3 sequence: CASSERTGGSYNEQFF. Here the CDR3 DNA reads TGTGCCAGCAGCGAAAGGACAGGGGGCTCCTACAATGAGCAGTTCTTC.

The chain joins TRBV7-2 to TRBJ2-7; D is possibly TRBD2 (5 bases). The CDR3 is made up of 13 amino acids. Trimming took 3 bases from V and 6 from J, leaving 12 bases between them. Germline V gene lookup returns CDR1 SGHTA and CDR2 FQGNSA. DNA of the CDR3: TGTGCCAGCAGCTTGGGCAGGACTGGCGAGCAGTACTTC. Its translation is CASSLGRTGEQYF.

Here the CDR3 DNA reads TGTGCCAGCAGCCTTTTGAAGAGAGAAAAACTGTTTTTT. The encoded protein is CASSLLKREKLFF. The chain has TRBV11-2 and TRBJ1-4; D is ambiguous. With 5 bases removed from V and 8 bases from J, the gap between germline ends came to 12 bases. CDR3 length equals 13 residues. Per the germline V gene, CDR1 is SGHAT and CDR2 is FQNNGV.

The CDR3 region is CASSPHRNTGELFF. DNA for the CDR3: TGCGCCAGCAGCCCACACAGGAACACCGGGGAGCTGTTTTTT. The V gene is TRBV5-1, the J gene TRBJ2-2, with D uncertain. The germline V and J ends were trimmed by 4 bases and 1 base, with 8 bases remaining between them. The CDR3 contains 14 residues. Germline V lookup: CDR1 SGHRS, CDR2 YFSETQ.

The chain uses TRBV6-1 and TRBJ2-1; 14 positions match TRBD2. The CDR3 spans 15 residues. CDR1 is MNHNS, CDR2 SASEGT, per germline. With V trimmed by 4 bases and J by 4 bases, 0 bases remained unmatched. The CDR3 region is CASSGLAGGYNEQFF. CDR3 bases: TGTGCCAGCAGTGGACTAGCGGGAGGGTACAATGAGCAGTTCTTC.

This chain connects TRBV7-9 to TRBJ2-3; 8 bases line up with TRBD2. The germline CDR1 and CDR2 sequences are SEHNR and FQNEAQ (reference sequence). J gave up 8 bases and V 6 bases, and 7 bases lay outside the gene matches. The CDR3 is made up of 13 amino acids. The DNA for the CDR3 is TGTGCCAGCAGACGGGAGGGCCGATTTACGCAGTATTTT. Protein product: CASRREGRFTQYF.

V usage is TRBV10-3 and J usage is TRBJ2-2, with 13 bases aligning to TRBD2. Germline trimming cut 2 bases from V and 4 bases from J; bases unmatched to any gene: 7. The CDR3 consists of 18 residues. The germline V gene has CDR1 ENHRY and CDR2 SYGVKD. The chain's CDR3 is CAISEGTSGRDVTGELFF. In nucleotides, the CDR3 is TGTGCCATCAGTGAGGGCACTAGCGGGAGGGATGTCACCGGGGAGCTGTTTTTT.

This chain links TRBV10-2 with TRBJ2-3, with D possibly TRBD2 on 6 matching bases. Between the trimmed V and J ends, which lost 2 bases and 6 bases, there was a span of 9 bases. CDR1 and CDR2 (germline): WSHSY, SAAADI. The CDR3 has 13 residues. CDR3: CASSETGDDTQYF. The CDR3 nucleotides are TGCGCCAGCAGTGAGACGGGAGATGATACGCAGTATTTT.

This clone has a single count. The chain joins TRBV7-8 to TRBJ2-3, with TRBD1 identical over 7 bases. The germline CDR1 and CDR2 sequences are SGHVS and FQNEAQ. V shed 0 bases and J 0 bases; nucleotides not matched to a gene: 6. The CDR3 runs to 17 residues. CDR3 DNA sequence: TGTGCCAGCAGCTTAGCCAACAGGGGTCCTAGCACAGATACGCAGTATTTT. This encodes CASSLANRGPSTDTQYF.